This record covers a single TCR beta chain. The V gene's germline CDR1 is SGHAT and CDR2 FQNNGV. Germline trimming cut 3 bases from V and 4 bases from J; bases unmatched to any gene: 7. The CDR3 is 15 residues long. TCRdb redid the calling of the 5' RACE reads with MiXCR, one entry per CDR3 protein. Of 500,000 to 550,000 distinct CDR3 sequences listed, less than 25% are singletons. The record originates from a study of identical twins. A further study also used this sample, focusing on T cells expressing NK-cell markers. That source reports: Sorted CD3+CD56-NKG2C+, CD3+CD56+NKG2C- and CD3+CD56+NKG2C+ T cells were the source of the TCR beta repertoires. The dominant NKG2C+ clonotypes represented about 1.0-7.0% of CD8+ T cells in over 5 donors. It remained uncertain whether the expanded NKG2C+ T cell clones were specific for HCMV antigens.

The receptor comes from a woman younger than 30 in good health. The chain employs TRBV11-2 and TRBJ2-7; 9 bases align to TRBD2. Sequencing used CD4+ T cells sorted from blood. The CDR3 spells CASSFLAGQGYEQYF. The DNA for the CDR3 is TGTGCCAGCAGCTTCCTAGCGGGGCAGGGATACGAGCAGTACTTC.